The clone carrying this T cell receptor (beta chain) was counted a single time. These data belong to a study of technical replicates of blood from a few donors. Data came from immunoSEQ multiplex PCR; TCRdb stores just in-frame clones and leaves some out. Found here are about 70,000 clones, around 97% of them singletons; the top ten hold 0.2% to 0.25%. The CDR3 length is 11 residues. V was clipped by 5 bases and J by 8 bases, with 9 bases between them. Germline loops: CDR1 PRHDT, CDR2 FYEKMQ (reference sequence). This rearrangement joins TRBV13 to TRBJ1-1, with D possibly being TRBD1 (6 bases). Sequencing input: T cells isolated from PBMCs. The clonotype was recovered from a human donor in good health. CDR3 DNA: TGTGCCAGCAGCACCCAGGGGGAAGCTTTCTTT. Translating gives CASSTQGEAFF.